This TCR beta chain comes out of a study of cytomegalovirus exposure and HLA in healthy donors. Germline V gene sequence: CDR1 SGDLS, CDR2 YYNGEE. The CDR3 loop spans 14 amino acids. V dropped 5 bases and J dropped 3 bases, with 11 bases sitting between them. Measured with immunoSEQ multiplex PCR; TCRdb has only the in-frame clones, and not every one. The sample contains 250,000 to 350,000 clones, approximately 86% of which appear only once. This chain links TRBV9 with TRBJ2-2; possibly TRBD1 for D (6 bases). This TCR was recovered from a woman in her 30s in good health and CMV-seropositive. The source material was PBMCs. The chain's CDR3 is CASSLQGYTGELFF. CDR3 bases: TGTGCCAGCAGTTTACAGGGTTACACCGGGGAGCTGTTTTTT.